The 20 T cell receptor beta chains below come from one sample, sequenced in a study of blood T cell repertoires in COVID-19. The method was immunoSEQ multiplex PCR; TCRdb's version includes in-frame clones alone and lacks a portion of them. Counted here are 250,000 to 300,000 clones, approximately 86% occurring once; the ten biggest clones make up approximately 4%. Material for sequencing was peripheral blood. These receptors were obtained from a man aged 18 to 35 with active or convalescent COVID-19.

This clone is a singleton in its sample. The rearrangement links TRBV24-1 to TRBJ2-1; D is ambiguous. The V end was cut by 3 bases, the J end by 4 bases, with 9 bases between. This CDR3 contains 14 residues. Germline V lookup: CDR1 KGHDR, CDR2 SFDVKD. CDR3 in DNA: TGTGCCACCAGTGATCAAACGACTTACAATGAGCAGTTCTTC. Encoded protein: CATSDQTTYNEQFF.

The chain combines TRBV6-5 with TRBJ1-1; the D is unclear. CDR3 length: 14 amino acids. CDR1 and CDR2 (germline): MNHEY, SVGAGI. Trimming took off 7 bases at V and 1 base at J, with 13 bases between the two ends. The CDR3 nucleotides are TGTGCCAGCACTTTTTCAGCGCGGAACACTGAAGCTTTCTTT. Amino acids: CASTFSARNTEAFF.

V and J are TRBV7-2 and TRBJ2-7; 7 bases fit TRBD1. Trimming cost V 0 bases and J 7 bases; bases outside gene matches: 9. The CDR3 totals 15 residues. Germline V gene data show CDR1 as SGHTA and CDR2 as FQGNSA. CDR3 protein: CASSLAPGQIREQYF. The CDR3 DNA follows: TGTGCCAGCAGCTTAGCTCCGGGACAGATTAGAGAGCAGTACTTC.

This chain uses TRBV25-1 with TRBJ1-1; the match to TRBD1 covers 7 bases. Germline lookup yields CDR1 MGHDK and CDR2 SYGVNS. V gave up 2 bases and J gave up 0 bases; unmatched junction bases: 6. The CDR3 has 16 residues. CDR3 in amino acids: CASSETGTAMNTEAFF. The CDR3 bases are TGTGCCAGCAGTGAAACCGGGACAGCGATGAACACTGAAGCTTTCTTT.

This chain joins TRBV12-3 or TRBV12-4 and TRBJ1-1; maybe TRBD1 (5 bases). The CDR3 is 13 residues long. Trimming cost V 4 bases and J 3 bases, with 9 bases left between them. CDR3 nucleotides: TGTGCCAGCAGTTCACAGGTCCACACTGAAGCTTTCTTT. Amino acid sequence: CASSSQVHTEAFF.

The CDR3 DNA reads as TGTGCCAGCAGCCCCTCGTGGGCCTATGGCTACACCTTC. Translated: CASSPSWAYGYTF. The chain is built from TRBV7-9 and TRBJ1-2; D uncertain. V dropped 5 bases and J dropped 4 bases, with 11 bases sitting between them. The length of the CDR3 is 13 residues. CDR1 and CDR2 from the germline V gene are SEHNR and FQNEAQ (reference sequence). The variable domain in full, completed from reference TRBV7-9 and TRBJ1-2, reads DTGVSQNPRHKITKRGQNVTFRCDPISEHNRLYWYRQTLGQGPEFLTYFQNEAQLEKSRLLSDRFSAERPKGSFSTLEIQRTEQGDSAMYLCASSPSWAYGYTFGSGTRLTVV.

The genes are TRBV27 and TRBJ2-2; no clear D gene. The germline CDR1 and CDR2 sequences are MNHEY and SMNVEV (reference sequence). There are 13 residues in the CDR3. Trimming left V 5 bases short and J 1 base short, with 5 bases between. The chain's CDR3 is CASSTQNTGELFF. CDR3 bases: TGTGCCAGCAGTACTCAGAACACCGGGGAGCTGTTTTTT.

This chain connects TRBV5-6 to TRBJ2-1, with 10 bases lining up with TRBD2. The germline CDR1 and CDR2 sequences are SGHDT and YYEEEE. V shed 3 bases and J 3 bases; nucleotides not matched to a gene: 6. This CDR3 has 16 amino acids. DNA of the CDR3: TGTGCCAGCAGCTCACCCGGACTAGCGGACTACAATGAGCAGTTCTTC. Translation gives CASSSPGLADYNEQFF.

The CDR3: CASSGGNEKLFF. The CDR3 DNA sequence: TGTGCCAGCAGTGGGGGGAATGAAAAACTGTTTTTT. The rearrangement joins TRBV28 to TRBJ1-4; TRBD1 might be the D (5 bases). Germline lookup yields CDR1 MDHEN and CDR2 SYDVKM. The CDR3 is 12 residues long. V was cut by 5 bases and J by 5 bases, with 6 bases left in between.

J is TRBJ2-7 and V is TRBV5-1; 13 bases match TRBD2. J gave up 0 bases and V 2 bases, and 5 bases lay outside the gene matches. The CDR3 totals 17 residues. Per the germline V gene, CDR1 is SGHRS and CDR2 is YFSETQ. Here the CDR3 reads CASSFTSGGVSSYEQYF. Here the CDR3 DNA reads TGCGCCAGCAGCTTCACTAGCGGGGGGGTAAGCTCCTACGAGCAGTACTTC.

The chain has TRBV6-6 and TRBJ1-2; D is possibly TRBD1 (6 bases). Between the trimmed V and J ends, which lost 5 bases and 0 bases, there was a span of 16 bases. Germline V gene sequence: CDR1 MNHNY, CDR2 SVGAGI (reference sequence). CDR3 length: 16 amino acids. In DNA, the CDR3 is TGTGCCAGCAGTCGATCATTAGACAGGTCTAACTATGGCTACACCTTC. Its protein is CASSRSLDRSNYGYTF.

This chain connects TRBV27 to TRBJ1-5; no reliable D call. V was clipped by 3 bases and J by 0 bases, with 6 bases between them. Germline V gene sequence: CDR1 MNHEY, CDR2 SMNVEV (reference sequence). This CDR3 is built from 14 residues. CDR3 DNA sequence: TGTGCCAGCAGTTTCGAGGGTAGCAATCAGCCCCAGCATTTT. Its translation is CASSFEGSNQPQHF.

V gene TRBV3-1 (or the pseudogene TRBV3-2) combines with J gene TRBJ1-1; no clear D. Trimming took 4 bases from V and 3 from J, leaving 9 bases between them. Germline-derived CDR1 and CDR2 are LGHDT and YNNKEL (reference sequence). The CDR3 runs 13 residues. CDR3 region: CASSLREDTEAFF. The CDR3 region has the DNA TGTGCCAGCAGCCTTAGGGAGGACACTGAAGCTTTCTTT.

The rearrangement links TRBV27 to TRBJ2-7, with D perhaps TRBD1 (6 bases). This CDR3 has 14 amino acids. The ends were cut back, 8 bases at V and 2 bases at J, with 16 bases in the middle. Germline CDR1 is MNHEY and CDR2 is SMNVEV (reference sequence). The CDR3 reads CASSDDGGAYEQYF. In DNA, the CDR3 is TGTGCCAGCTCGGATGATGGGGGCGCCTACGAGCAGTACTTC.

The chain carries TRBV28 and TRBJ1-1; D gene uncertain. The CDR3 length is 13 residues. Trimming removed 8 bases at V and 3 bases at J, with 13 bases between. Germline-derived CDR1 and CDR2 are MDHEN and SYDVKM. The CDR3 DNA reads TGTGCCAGCTGGGGAGATGACGACACTGAAGCTTTCTTT. Protein sequence: CASWGDDDTEAFF.

The chain carries TRBV30 and TRBJ2-3; 8 bases line up with TRBD2. Germline V CDR1 and CDR2: GTSNPN, SVGIG (reference sequence). This CDR3 has 15 residues. V shed 3 bases and J 7 bases; nucleotides not matched to a gene: 12. The CDR3 loop reads CAWSPWRGAPHTQYF. DNA for the CDR3: TGTGCCTGGAGCCCTTGGCGGGGGGCTCCGCATACGCAGTATTTT.

The chain joins TRBV3-1 (or the pseudogene TRBV3-2) to TRBJ2-1; 8 nucleotides align to TRBD2. After removal of 6 bases from V and 9 bases from J, the junction contained 7 bases not matched to a gene. The CDR3 has 13 amino acids. Germline V gives CDR1 LGHDT, CDR2 YNNKEL (reference sequence). The CDR3 loop reads CASSRGGQSEQFF. The CDR3 DNA is TGTGCCAGCAGTCGCGGGGGGCAGAGTGAGCAGTTCTTC.

J is TRBJ2-5 and V is TRBV30; D unresolved. The V and J ends lost 3 bases and 4 bases respectively, with 3 bases between them. The CDR3 totals 10 residues. CDR1 and CDR2 from the germline V gene are GTSNPN and SVGIG (reference sequence). DNA of the CDR3: TGTGCCTGGAGCGGAGAGACCCAGTACTTC. It codes for CAWSGETQYF. The full variable domain, completed using reference TRBV30 and TRBJ2-5, is SQTIHQWPATLVQPVGSPLSLECTVEGTSNPNLYWYRQAAGRGLQLLFYSVGIGQISSEVPQNLSASRPQDRQFILSSKKLLLSDSGFYLCAWSGETQYFGPGTRLLVL.

The V call is TRBV10-3, the J call TRBJ1-6; the D gene is possibly TRBD1 (5 bases). Per germline, CDR1 ENHRY and CDR2 SYGVKD. The CDR3 has 13 residues. Trimming pared 4 bases from V and 11 bases from J, leaving 12 bases between. The CDR3: CAISGGEGTPLHF. In DNA form, the CDR3 reads TGTGCCATCAGTGGAGGGGAGGGGACACCCCTCCACTTT.

The rearrangement links TRBV4-2 to TRBJ2-5, with 11 positions matching TRBD2. The J segment lost 7 bases and the V segment lost 3 bases, leaving 10 bases of the junction unmatched. The CDR3 runs to 16 residues. The germline V gene has CDR1 LGHNA and CDR2 YNFKEQ. CDR3 in amino acids: CASSQGLAGGPVTQYF. In DNA form, the CDR3 reads TGTGCCAGCAGCCAGGGATTAGCGGGGGGGCCTGTGACCCAGTACTTC.